These 18 T cell receptor beta chains were all obtained from the same sample, sequenced in a study of blood T cell repertoires in COVID-19. Only in-frame clones appear in the TCRdb table, and some are missing; sequencing was by immunoSEQ multiplex PCR. The table shows 300,000 to 350,000 clones, with 90% to 95% occurring only once. Input material: peripheral blood. These receptors came from a woman younger than 30 who had recovered from COVID-19.

The V gene is TRBV6-5, the J gene TRBJ1-2; possible D gene TRBD1, 5 bases. CDR1 is MNHEY and CDR2 is SVGAGI in the germline V gene. The CDR3 sequence is 13 residues long. Trimming removed 1 base at V and 9 bases at J, with 12 bases between. CDR3: CASSYLTGESYTF. For the CDR3, the DNA is TGTGCCAGCAGTTACTTGACGGGGGAGAGCTACACCTTC.

The chain carries TRBV11-3 and TRBJ2-3; 8 bases map to TRBD1. This CDR3 comprises 15 residues. Germline V gene sequence: CDR1 SGHNT, CDR2 YENEEA. Trimming at V came to 5 bases and at J to 4 bases, leaving 8 bases not matched to a gene. CDR3 bases: TGTGCCAGCAGCCCTGACAGGGGAGCGTCAGATACGCAGTATTTT. Translated: CASSPDRGASDTQYF.

The chain couples TRBV27 to TRBJ1-5, with D possibly TRBD1 on 6 matching bases. The CDR3 is 13 residues long. V dropped 4 bases and J dropped 9 bases, with 13 bases sitting between them. Germline values: CDR1 MNHEY, CDR2 SMNVEV (reference sequence). The CDR3 DNA reads TGTGCCAGCAGTTCAGGGGTAGAATGGCCCCAGCATTTT. Translating gives CASSSGVEWPQHF.

This clone was picked up one time. In DNA form, the CDR3 reads TGCGCCAGCAGTCAAGCATTAGTCATTGAAGCTTTCTTT. Its translation is CASSQALVIEAFF. J is TRBJ1-1 and V is TRBV23-1; D is undetermined. TRBV23-1 is flagged as an ORF with uncertain function. Deletions cut 2 bases from V and 7 bases from J, with 11 bases between. This CDR3 is 13 amino acids long.

The chain links TRBV5-4 to TRBJ1-4, with 10 nucleotides matching TRBD1. V was pared by 7 bases and J by 6 bases, with 3 bases of the junction left unmatched. CDR1 and CDR2 (germline): SGHNT, YYREEE (reference sequence). The CDR3 consists of 13 residues. CDR3 DNA: TGTGCCAGCCGGGACAGGGGACATGAAAAACTGTTTTTT. It encodes CASRDRGHEKLFF. The entire variable domain, with the rest obtained from reference TRBV5-4 and TRBJ1-4, is as follows: ETGVTQSPTHLIKTRGQQVTLRCSSQSGHNTVSWYQQALGQGPQFIFQYYREEENGRGNFPPRFSGLQFPNYSSELNVNALELDDSALYLCASRDRGHEKLFFGSGTQLSVL.

The V call is TRBV5-4, the J call TRBJ2-5, with D possibly TRBD2 on 7 matching bases. Germline loops: CDR1 SGHNT, CDR2 YYREEE (reference sequence). V was pared by 5 bases and J by 7 bases, with 15 bases between. CDR3 size: 13 residues. The chain's CDR3 is CASRLAGEGTQYF. As DNA, the CDR3 is TGTGCCAGCAGATTAGCAGGGGAGGGGACCCAGTACTTC. The full variable domain, with the rest looked up from reference TRBV5-4 and TRBJ2-5, is ETGVTQSPTHLIKTRGQQVTLRCSSQSGHNTVSWYQQALGQGPQFIFQYYREEENGRGNFPPRFSGLQFPNYSSELNVNALELDDSALYLCASRLAGEGTQYFGPGTRLLVL.

The chain joins TRBV4-3 to TRBJ1-6; 7 bases are a match to TRBD1. J was trimmed by 10 bases and V by 0 bases; bases with no gene match: 6. The CDR3 extends over 15 amino acids. Germline V gives CDR1 LGHNA, CDR2 YSLEER. The CDR3 region is CASSQEFQGESPLHF. The CDR3 DNA sequence: TGCGCCAGCAGCCAAGAGTTTCAGGGGGAATCACCCCTCCACTTT.

The chain carries TRBV7-2 and TRBJ2-3; D gene ambiguous. V lost 5 bases to trimming and J lost 1 base, with 10 bases between them. Germline CDR1 reads SGHTA; CDR2 reads FQGNSA. The CDR3 extends over 14 amino acids. In DNA, the CDR3 is TGTGCCAGCAGCCAAGCCCCCCGCACAGATACGCAGTATTTT. This gives the protein CASSQAPRTDTQYF.

This chain's CDR3 is CSVAGTAGRDEKLFF. The CDR3 DNA sequence: TGCAGCGTTGCAGGGACTGCCGGGAGGGACGAAAAACTGTTTTTT. This chain uses TRBV29-1 with TRBJ1-4; tentatively, D is TRBD1 (5 bases). The germline CDR1 and CDR2 sequences are SQVTM and ANQGSEA. CDR3 length: 15 amino acids. Trimming took 4 bases from V and 8 from J, leaving 20 bases between them.

The chain couples TRBV4-2 to TRBJ2-1; TRBD2 aligns across 7 bases. Germline V gene lookup returns CDR1 LGHNA and CDR2 YNFKEQ. The CDR3 has 15 amino acids. V dropped 1 base and J dropped 5; count of bases not matched to a gene: 5. CDR3 residues: CASSQGSSGNNEQFF. In DNA form, the CDR3 reads TGTGCCAGCAGCCAAGGGTCTAGCGGCAACAATGAGCAGTTCTTC.

This chain connects TRBV4-3 to TRBJ1-6; D is uncertain. Germline-derived CDR1 and CDR2 are LGHNA and YSLEER. Trimming shortened V by 0 bases and J by 8 bases, and 11 bases separated the two germline ends. This CDR3 contains 15 residues. The CDR3 DNA sequence: TGCGCCAGCAGCCAAGATCTGTTCCGTGATTCACCCCTCCACTTT. Translating gives CASSQDLFRDSPLHF.

A single count supports this clone. This chain joins TRBV25-1 and TRBJ1-1; TRBD1 aligns across 10 bases. J was trimmed by 3 bases and V by 7 bases; bases with no gene match: 5. The CDR3 is 14 amino acids. Germline-derived CDR1 and CDR2 are MGHDK and SYGVNS. The CDR3 DNA reads as TGTGCCAGCACCCGGACAGGGGGGTACACTGAAGCTTTCTTT. Encoded protein: CASTRTGGYTEAFF.

This clone was counted a single time. This sequence joins TRBV4-3 and TRBJ2-1, with D possibly matching TRBD2 (5 bases). The germline V and J ends were trimmed by 0 bases and 0 bases, with 9 bases remaining between them. CDR1 is LGHNA, CDR2 YSLEER, per germline. This CDR3 has 16 residues. The DNA for the CDR3 is TGCGCCAGCAGCCAAGATCAGAGCGGCTCCTACAATGAGCAGTTCTTC. Encoded protein: CASSQDQSGSYNEQFF.

This clone was detected once. The rearrangement uses TRBV5-1 and TRBJ2-1, with D possibly matching TRBD2 (5 bases). V was trimmed by 0 bases and J by 9 bases, leaving 13 bases between them. This CDR3 has 14 residues. Germline loops: CDR1 SGHRS, CDR2 YFSETQ. The CDR3 reads CASSLGASRGEQFF. CDR3 in DNA: TGCGCCAGCAGCTTGGGGGCTAGCCGGGGTGAGCAGTTCTTC.

This chain links TRBV4-3 with TRBJ2-5; 11 nucleotides line up with TRBD2. There are 16 residues in the CDR3. CDR1 LGHNA and CDR2 YSLEER come from the germline V gene. V shed 1 base and J 5 bases; nucleotides not matched to a gene: 6. CDR3 sequence (DNA): TGCGCCAGCAGCCAAGGTAGCGGGAGGGAGCTGGAGACCCAGTACTTC. This translates into CASSQGSGRELETQYF.

The chain has TRBV7-7 and TRBJ2-1, with 9 bases lining up with TRBD1. The CDR3 contains 16 residues. J was trimmed by 7 bases and V by 4 bases; bases with no gene match: 11. Germline V gene data show CDR1 as SSHAT and CDR2 as FNYEAQ (reference sequence). CDR3: CASSSYPGTGLNEQFF. In nucleotides, the CDR3 is TGTGCCAGCAGCTCCTACCCCGGGACAGGGTTGAATGAGCAGTTCTTC.

The V call is TRBV9, the J call TRBJ1-6; D unclear. Germline-derived CDR1 and CDR2 are SGDLS and YYNGEE. The V end lost 2 bases, the J end lost 7 bases, and 7 bases lay between the germline ends. This CDR3 is built from 13 residues. CDR3 region: CASSVAVNSPLHF. Here the CDR3 DNA reads TGTGCCAGCAGCGTGGCAGTCAATTCACCCCTCCACTTT.

The chain recombines TRBV27 with TRBJ1-5, with 7 bases that match TRBD1. The CDR3 is made up of 15 amino acids. Unmatched junction bases numbered 8, after V lost 5 bases and J lost 4 bases. Per the germline V gene, CDR1 is MNHEY and CDR2 is SMNVEV (reference sequence). CDR3 DNA: TGTGCCAGCAGTATTGCCGGGACAGTAAATCAGCCCCAGCATTTT. Translated, it gives CASSIAGTVNQPQHF.